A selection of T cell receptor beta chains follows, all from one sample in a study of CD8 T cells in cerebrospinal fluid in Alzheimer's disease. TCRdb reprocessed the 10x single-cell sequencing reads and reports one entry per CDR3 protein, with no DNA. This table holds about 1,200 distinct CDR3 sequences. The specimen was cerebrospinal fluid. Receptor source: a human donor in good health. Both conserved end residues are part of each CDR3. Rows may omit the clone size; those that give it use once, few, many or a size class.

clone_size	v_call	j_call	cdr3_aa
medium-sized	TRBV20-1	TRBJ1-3	CSAQGGGISGNTIYF
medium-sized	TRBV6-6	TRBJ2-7	CASTLAPYHEQYF
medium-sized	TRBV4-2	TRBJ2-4	CASSQGANLGLAGAKNIQYF
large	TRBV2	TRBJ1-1	CASSVQGGGNTEAFF
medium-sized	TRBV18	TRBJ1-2	CASSPEGYRGYTF
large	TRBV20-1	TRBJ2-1	CSAELDGRGGNEQFF
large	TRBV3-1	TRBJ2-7	CASSQENGNEQYF
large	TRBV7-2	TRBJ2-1	CASSPQAGGYNEQFF
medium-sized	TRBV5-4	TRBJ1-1	CASSLKVTTEAFF
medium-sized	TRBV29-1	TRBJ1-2	CSAQGDRGHYGYTF
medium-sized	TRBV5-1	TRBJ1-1	CASSDGPNTEAFF
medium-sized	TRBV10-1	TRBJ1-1	CASSVDGQREEAFF
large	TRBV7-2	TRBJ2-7	CASSLSYFSVMDEQYF
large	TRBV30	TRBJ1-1	CAWKTGFGEAFF
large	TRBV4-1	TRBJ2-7	CASSQDDSEQYF
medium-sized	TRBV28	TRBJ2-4	CASSTPGQPLAKNIQYF
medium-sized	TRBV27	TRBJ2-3	CASSLGGATFTQYF
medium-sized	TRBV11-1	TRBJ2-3	CASSLGTRHTQYF
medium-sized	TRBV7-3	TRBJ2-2	CASSLRTPAGELFF
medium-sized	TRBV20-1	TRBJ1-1	CSAASGGGGTEAFF
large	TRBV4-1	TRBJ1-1	CASSQQPNTEAFF
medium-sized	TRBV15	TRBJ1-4	CATSRAGDQVEKLFF
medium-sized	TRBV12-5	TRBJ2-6	CASGLSGANVLTF
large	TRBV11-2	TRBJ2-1	CASSLWESNEQFF
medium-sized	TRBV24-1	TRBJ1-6	CATSGQGSESPLHF
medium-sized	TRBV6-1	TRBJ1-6	CASSPGQTYNSPLHF
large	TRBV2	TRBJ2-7	CASKGQSWEQYF
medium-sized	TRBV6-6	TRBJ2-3	CASSTSLGGTSTDTQYF
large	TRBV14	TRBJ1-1	CASRKDGHTEAFF
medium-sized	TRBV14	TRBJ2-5	CASSPQGETQYF
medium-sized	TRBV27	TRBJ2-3	CASSLSTTTDTQYF
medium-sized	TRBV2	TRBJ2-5	CASKSGVEGKTQYF
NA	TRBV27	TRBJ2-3	CASSPDTSTDTQYF
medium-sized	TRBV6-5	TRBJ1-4	CASSYVAGGLGEKLFF
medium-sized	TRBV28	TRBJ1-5	CASSLWGNQPQHF
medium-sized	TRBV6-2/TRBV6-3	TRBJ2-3	CASSRLAGERTDTQYF
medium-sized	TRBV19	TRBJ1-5	CASSAGQGVAMGNQPQHF
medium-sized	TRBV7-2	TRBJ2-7	CASSPPSAGGYSNEQYF
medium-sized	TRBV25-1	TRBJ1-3	CASSPLGTELYSGNTIYF
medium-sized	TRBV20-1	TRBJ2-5	CSASDPGRTYAETQYF
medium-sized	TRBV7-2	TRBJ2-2	CASSRDGSNTGELFF
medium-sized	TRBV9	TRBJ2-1	CASSVGVASNSYNEQFF
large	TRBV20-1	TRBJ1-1	CSARGGTNTEAFF
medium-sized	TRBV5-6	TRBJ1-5	CASSGGADQPQHF
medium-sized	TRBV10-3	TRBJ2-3	CAISRAGVEADTQYF
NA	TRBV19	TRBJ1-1	CASSLQGGDTEAFF
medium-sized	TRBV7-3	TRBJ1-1	CASSLQGNTEAFF
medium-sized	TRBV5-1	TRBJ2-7	CASSYDQFEQYF